The rows below give T cell receptor beta chains drawn from one sample of a study of CD4+ T cells in melanoma. TCRdb's copy holds only in-frame clones and misses some; the assay was immunoSEQ multiplex PCR. The table has more than 110,000 clones, around nine tenths seen once; the top ten hold about 1.5%. Receptors were obtained from a human donor with melanoma. CDR3s include the opening cysteine and the closing phenylalanine or tryptophan. Each record gives: clone size, V gene, D gene, J gene, CDR3 protein, CDR3 DNA. The D gene is left open where the match is weak. Clone size is stated in some rows and not others, as once, few, many or a class when expanded.

>once|TRBV7-6|NA|TRBJ2-1
CASSLQANEQFF
TGTGCCAGCAGCTTGCAAGCCAATGAGCAGTTCTTC
>NA|TRBV7-2|NA|TRBJ1-1
CASSLLGGPTEAFF
TGTGCCAGCAGCCTCCTCGGGGGACCCACTGAAGCTTTCTTT
>NA|TRBV5-5|TRBD1|TRBJ1-4
CASTRTGRTTNEKLFF
TGTGCCAGCACCCGGACAGGACGCACAACTAATGAAAAACTGTTTTTT
>few|TRBV18|NA|TRBJ2-5
CASSPLGQIETQYF
TGTGCCAGCTCACCACTTGGACAGATAGAGACCCAGTACTTC
>NA|TRBV7-6|TRBD1|TRBJ1-1
CASSRGTRQGVEAFF
TGTGCCAGCAGCCGGGGGACTCGTCAGGGGGTTGAAGCTTTCTTT
>NA|TRBV19|NA|TRBJ1-3
CASSIQVGNTIYF
TGTGCCAGTAGTATACAAGTCGGAAACACCATATATTTT
>NA|TRBV7-9|NA|TRBJ2-7
CASSFTGGSYEQYF
TGTGCCAGCAGCTTTACCGGGGGCTCCTACGAGCAGTACTTC
>few|TRBV5-8|NA|TRBJ2-2
CASISSGRATGELFF
TGTGCCAGCATCAGCAGCGGCAGAGCCACCGGGGAGCTGTTTTTT
>NA|TRBV7-8|TRBD1|TRBJ2-3
CASSNPGQRITDTQYF
TGTGCCAGCAGCAACCCGGGACAGAGAATCACAGATACGCAGTATTTT
>once|TRBV9|TRBD2|TRBJ2-5
CASSMGLAGGETQYF
TGTGCCAGCAGCATGGGACTAGCGGGGGGTGAGACCCAGTACTTC
>NA|TRBV30|NA|TRBJ1-1
CAWRASPHTGRNTEAFF
TGTGCCTGGAGGGCGAGCCCCCACACAGGGAGGAACACTGAAGCTTTCTTT
>NA|TRBV29-1|NA|TRBJ2-3
CSEVGATDTQYF
TGCAGCGAGGTCGGGGCCACAGATACGCAGTATTTT
>once|TRBV2|NA|TRBJ1-4
CASRDILVEKLFF
TGTGCCAGCAGGGACATCTTAGTTGAAAAACTGTTTTTT
>NA|TRBV7-3|NA|TRBJ1-1
CASSSIAGGRTGTEAFF
TGTGCCAGCAGCTCAATCGCGGGGGGCCGAACAGGGACTGAAGCTTTCTTT
>NA|TRBV28|NA|TRBJ1-5
CASNSGGAGDQPQHF
TGTGCCAGCAACTCGGGAGGGGCAGGGGACCAGCCCCAGCATTTT
>NA|TRBV7-6|TRBD1|TRBJ1-6
CASSQGQGNLNSPLHF
TGTGCCAGCAGTCAAGGACAGGGTAACCTTAATTCACCCCTCCACTTT
>NA|TRBV30|NA|TRBJ2-5
CAWSPGAQETQYF
TGTGCCTGGAGCCCCGGGGCCCAAGAGACCCAGTACTTC
>once|TRBV5-8|NA|TRBJ2-7
CASSSVYEQYF
TGTGCCAGCAGTTCCGTCTACGAGCAGTACTTC
>NA|TRBV18|TRBD1|TRBJ1-2
CASSPNQGAGGYTF
TGTGCCAGCTCACCGAATCAGGGGGCTGGTGGCTACACCTTC
>NA|TRBV18|NA|TRBJ2-5
CASSQGGLNQETQYF
TGTGCCAGCTCTCAAGGGGGGCTGAACCAAGAGACCCAGTACTTC
>once|TRBV28|TRBD1|TRBJ1-2
CASSNFRGPSNYGYTF
TGTGCCAGCAGCAATTTCAGGGGGCCATCTAACTATGGCTACACCTTC
>NA|TRBV5-8|NA|TRBJ2-7
CASSLNEQYF
TGTGCCAGCAGCTTGAACGAGCAGTACTTC
>NA|TRBV19|NA|TRBJ1-2
CASSYDLLYGYTF
TGTGCCAGTTCATATGATCTTCTCTATGGCTACACCTTC
>NA|TRBV5-4|NA|TRBJ2-3
CASSKEPPGDIDSTDTQYF
TGTGCCAGCAGCAAGGAACCACCGGGGGACATAGACAGCACAGATACGCAGTATTTT
>NA|TRBV7-9|NA|TRBJ1-2
CASSLGGVRYGYTF
TGTGCCAGCAGCTTGGGGGGCGTGCGGTATGGCTACACCTTC
>once|TRBV6-5|NA|TRBJ1-5
CASSQRGESNQPQHF
TGTGCCAGCAGCCAACGCGGCGAGAGCAATCAGCCCCAGCATTTT
>NA|TRBV4-1|TRBD2|TRBJ2-1
CASSPRLAGKYNEQFF
TGCGCCAGCAGCCCCCGACTAGCGGGGAAATACAATGAGCAGTTCTTC
>NA|TRBV7-6|NA|TRBJ2-1
CASSLLRWEDLSSYNEQFF
TGTGCCAGCAGCTTATTAAGGTGGGAGGACCTATCCTCTTACAATGAGCAGTTCTTC
>NA|TRBV18|NA|TRBJ2-7
CASSPAGSDREQYF
TGTGCCAGCTCACCCGCTGGGTCCGACCGCGAGCAGTACTTC
>NA|TRBV27|NA|TRBJ1-2
CASSPNLGIYGYTF
TGTGCCAGCTCCCCTAATTTGGGGATCTATGGCTACACCTTC
>once|TRBV7-2|TRBD2|TRBJ2-3
CASSFTSGGAGTDTQYF
TGTGCCAGCAGCTTCACTAGCGGGGGGGCGGGCACAGATACGCAGTATTTT
>NA|TRBV5-4|NA|TRBJ2-6
CASSRGSGANVLTF
TGTGCCAGCAGCCGGGGGTCCGGGGCCAACGTCCTGACTTTC
>NA|TRBV5-1|TRBD1|TRBJ1-2
CASQTGPGTGDGYTF
TGCGCCAGCCAGACTGGGCCCGGGACAGGGGATGGCTACACCTTC
>NA|TRBV2|NA|TRBJ2-3
CASSPQGVPDTQYF
TGTGCCAGCAGTCCGCAGGGAGTCCCAGATACGCAGTATTTT
>NA|TRBV5-1|TRBD2|TRBJ2-3
CASSLSALAGPGDTQYF
TGCGCCAGCAGCTTATCCGCTCTAGCGGGCCCGGGGGATACGCAGTATTTT
>once|TRBV7-9|TRBD1|TRBJ2-5
CASSGQGLTQYF
TGTGCCAGCAGCGGACAGGGATTGACCCAGTACTTC
>NA|TRBV6-5|TRBD1|TRBJ2-2
CASSYAGGMNTGELFF
TGTGCCAGCAGTTACGCAGGGGGAATGAACACCGGGGAGCTGTTTTTT
>NA|TRBV5-1|TRBD2|TRBJ2-5
CASSPGSSGGETQYF
TGCGCCAGCAGCCCCGGTTCTAGCGGGGGAGAGACCCAGTACTTC
>NA|TRBV6-5|NA|TRBJ2-3
CASSYSQKGGTDTQYF
TGTGCCAGCAGTTACAGTCAGAAGGGAGGCACAGATACGCAGTATTTT
>NA|TRBV29-1|NA|TRBJ2-5
CSVDGGPQETQYF
TGCAGCGTTGATGGGGGACCCCAAGAGACCCAGTACTTC
>NA|TRBV4-2|NA|TRBJ1-3
CASSDLGVGAGNTIYF
TGTGCCAGCAGCGACCTGGGGGTTGGGGCTGGAAACACCATATATTTT
>NA|TRBV4-2|NA|TRBJ1-2
CASSQEATGLWGYTF
TGTGCCAGCAGCCAAGAGGCTACGGGACTCTGGGGCTACACCTTC
>NA|TRBV19|NA|TRBJ1-2
CASSIGRQIFYGYTF
TGTGCCAGTAGTATTGGTAGACAGATCTTCTATGGCTACACCTTC
>NA|TRBV7-8|NA|TRBJ2-2
CASSGRGVLNTGELFF
TGTGCCAGCAGCGGGCGGGGAGTCCTTAACACCGGGGAGCTGTTTTTT